The entry below describes one T cell receptor (beta chain). Its matching antigen is unknown. One end of the junction fails to match germline, which may point to a read error. Healthy Russian Caucasian donors spanned ages about 6 to 95 years. The sample originates from a study of blood T cells in healthy people across ages. Study-wide results and limits: Fewer expanded clones and more diversity marked long-lived versus aged donors. Older age coincided with a roughly linear decline in TCR beta diversity per million T cells.

Using a J-beta primer mix together with a sample-barcoded 5' primer, a second PCR was run for about 6 to 12 cycles. TCRdb re-analysed the 5' RACE reads in MiXCR, keeping a single row per CDR3 protein. The sample includes approximately 1.5 million distinct CDR3 sequences, about 42% of them seen just once. The CDR3 is made up of 15 amino acids. Germline assignment: CDR1 MGHDK and CDR2 SYGVNS. The V call is TRBV25-1, the J call TRBJ1-2, with 9 bases aligning to TRBD1. The sequenced sample was blood. This sequence originates from a woman aged 18-35 years in good health. The CDR3, as DNA: TGTGCCGGCAGTGACCCGGACAGGGGAGAGTATGGCTACACCTTC. Protein: CAGSDPDRGEYGYTF.